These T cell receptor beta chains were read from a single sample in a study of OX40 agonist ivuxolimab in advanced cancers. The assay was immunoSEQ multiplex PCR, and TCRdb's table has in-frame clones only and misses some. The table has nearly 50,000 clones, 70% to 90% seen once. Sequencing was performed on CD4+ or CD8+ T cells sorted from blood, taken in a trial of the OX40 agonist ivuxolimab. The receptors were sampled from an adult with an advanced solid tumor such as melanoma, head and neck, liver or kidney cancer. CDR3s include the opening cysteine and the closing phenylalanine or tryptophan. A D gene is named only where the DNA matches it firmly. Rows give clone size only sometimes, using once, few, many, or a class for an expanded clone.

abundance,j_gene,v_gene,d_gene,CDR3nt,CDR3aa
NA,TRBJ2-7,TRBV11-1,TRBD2,TGTGCCAGCAGCGTCCTAGCGGGAGTGTCCGAGCAGTACTTC,CASSVLAGVSEQYF
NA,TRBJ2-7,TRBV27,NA,TGTGCCAGCAGTTTGAAGGGGTTACACTACGAGCAGTACTTC,CASSLKGLHYEQYF
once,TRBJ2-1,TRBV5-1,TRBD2,TGCGCCAGCAGCATGAGCGGGAGGGCCTTTTATAATAAGCAGTTCTTC,CASSMSGRAFYNKQFF
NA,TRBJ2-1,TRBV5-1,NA,TGCGCCAGCAGCTTGGAAGGGTGGAGCTCCTACAATGAGCAGTTCTTC,CASSLEGWSSYNEQFF
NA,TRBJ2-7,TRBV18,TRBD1,TGTGCCAGCTCGCTACGACAGGGGAACTACGAGCAGTACTTC,CASSLRQGNYEQYF
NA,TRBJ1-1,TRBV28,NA,TGTGCCAGCAGCAACAGGGTGCCTGAAGCTTTCTTT,CASSNRVPEAFF
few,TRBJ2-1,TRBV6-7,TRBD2,TGTGCCAGCAGTTACGAGACGGGAGGCTTGTACAATGAGCAGTTCTTC,CASSYETGGLYNEQFF
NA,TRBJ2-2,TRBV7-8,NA,TGTGCCAGCAGCTTAGGTTTCGCCGGGGAGCTGTTTTTT,CASSLGFAGELFF
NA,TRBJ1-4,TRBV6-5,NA,TGTGCCAGCAGTACTACAGGGCGCGAAAAACTGTTTTTT,CASSTTGREKLFF
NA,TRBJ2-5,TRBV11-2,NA,TGTGCCAGCAGCTTACTTAGACAAGAGACCCAGTACTTC,CASSLLRQETQYF